The 6 T cell receptor beta chains below come from one sample, sequenced in a study of long-term antiretroviral therapy in people with HIV. This was the immunoSEQ v3.0 assay at survey level. Sequencing used immunoSEQ multiplex PCR; TCRdb keeps in-frame clones, though not all of them. The sample lists some 25,000 clones, about 80% occurring once. The source was unsorted PBMCs, collected 0.7 years before starting antiretroviral therapy. These receptors all come from a man aged 30 to 45 with HIV.

This clone appeared a single time. The genes are TRBV11-2 and TRBJ1-2, with no clear D. This CDR3 is built from 13 residues. CDR1 and CDR2 (germline): SGHAT, FQNNGV. Trimming pared 2 bases from V and 2 bases from J, leaving 6 bases between. The CDR3 nucleotides are TGTGCCAGCAGCTTAAATTGGAACTATGGCTACACCTTC. This sequence encodes CASSLNWNYGYTF.

The gene calls are TRBV28 and TRBJ2-2, with a weak D call TRBD1 (8 bases). CDR3 length equals 18 residues. Deletions cut 1 base from V and 6 bases from J, with 21 bases between. Germline CDR1 MDHEN, CDR2 SYDVKM. DNA of the CDR3: TGTGCCAGCAGTTTATACCCTCAAAACAGGGGGAGGGCCGGGGAGCTGTTTTTT. It codes for CASSLYPQNRGRAGELFF.

The chain uses TRBV6-1 and TRBJ2-7, with a weak D call TRBD2 (6 bases). Trimming shortened V by 11 bases and J by 2 bases, and 19 bases separated the two germline ends. The CDR3 covers 14 residues. From germline, CDR1 is MNHNS and CDR2 SASEGT. The CDR3 sequence is CAGGTEPGPYEQYF. The CDR3 nucleotides are TGTGCCGGAGGGACGGAGCCCGGGCCCTACGAGCAGTACTTC.

The CDR3 sequence: CASSLSMGTSFDNEQFF. CDR3 sequence (DNA): TGTGCCAGCAGTTTATCGATGGGGACTAGCTTCGACAATGAGCAGTTCTTC. The chain has TRBV27 and TRBJ2-1; 9 bases agree with TRBD2. Trimming removed 0 bases from V and 5 bases from J; junction bases left unmatched: 8. CDR3 length equals 17 residues. Germline CDR1 reads MNHEY; CDR2 reads SMNVEV (reference sequence).

The chain has TRBV19 and TRBJ1-1; D is uncertain. V was clipped by 5 bases and J by 11 bases, with 15 bases between them. This CDR3 region has 12 residues. From germline, CDR1 is LNHDA and CDR2 SQIVND (reference sequence). The CDR3, as DNA: TGTGCCAGTAGTGAATGGGAACGGGCCGCTTTCTTT. The encoded protein is CASSEWERAAFF. Combining the CDR3 with reference TRBV19 and TRBJ1-1 gives the whole variable domain DGGITQSPKYLFRKEGQNVTLSCEQNLNHDAMYWYRQDPGQGLRLIYYSQIVNDFQKGDIAEGYSVSREKKESFPLTVTSAQKNPTAFYLCASSEWERAAFFGQGTRLTVV.

The chain combines TRBV2 with TRBJ2-1, with a possible D match to TRBD2 (5 bases). The CDR3 is 13 residues long. From germline, CDR1 is SNHLY and CDR2 FYNNEI. Trimming stripped 7 bases from V and 6 bases from J, with 13 bases between. The CDR3, as DNA: TGTGCCAGCAATGGGCGGACTTTCAATGAGCAGTTCTTC. Its translation is CASNGRTFNEQFF.